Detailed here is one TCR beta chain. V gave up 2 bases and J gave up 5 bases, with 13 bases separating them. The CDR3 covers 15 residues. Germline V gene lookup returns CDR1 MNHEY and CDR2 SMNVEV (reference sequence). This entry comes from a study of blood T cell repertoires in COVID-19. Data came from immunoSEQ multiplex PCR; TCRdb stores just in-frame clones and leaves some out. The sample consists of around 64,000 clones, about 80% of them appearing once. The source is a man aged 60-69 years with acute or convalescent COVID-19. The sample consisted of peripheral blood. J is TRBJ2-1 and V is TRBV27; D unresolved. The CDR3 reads CASSLRWRIDNEQFF. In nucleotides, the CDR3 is TGTGCCAGCAGTTTACGATGGCGGATCGACAATGAGCAGTTCTTC.